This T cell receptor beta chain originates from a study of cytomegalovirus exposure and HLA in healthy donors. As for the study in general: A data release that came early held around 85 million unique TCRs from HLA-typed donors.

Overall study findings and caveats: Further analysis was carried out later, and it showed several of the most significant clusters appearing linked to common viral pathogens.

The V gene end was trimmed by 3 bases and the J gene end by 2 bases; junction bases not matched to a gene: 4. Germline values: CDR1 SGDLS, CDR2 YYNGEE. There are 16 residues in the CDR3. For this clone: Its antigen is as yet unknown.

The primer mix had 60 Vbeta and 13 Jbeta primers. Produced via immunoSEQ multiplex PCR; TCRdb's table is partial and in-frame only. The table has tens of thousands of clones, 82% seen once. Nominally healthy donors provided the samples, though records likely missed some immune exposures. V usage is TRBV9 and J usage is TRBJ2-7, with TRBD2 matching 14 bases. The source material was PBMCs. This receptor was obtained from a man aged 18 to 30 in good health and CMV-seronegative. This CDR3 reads CASSAGLAGGPYEQYF. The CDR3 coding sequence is TGTGCCAGCAGCGCAGGACTAGCGGGGGGCCCCTACGAGCAGTACTTC.